The 13 T cell receptor beta chains below all came from one sample that was sequenced in a study of tumor T cells in aggressive B-cell lymphoma. Produced via immunoSEQ multiplex PCR; TCRdb's table is partial and in-frame only. The data hold some 4,200 clones, with 90% to 95% observed a single time. Sequencing was done on a sample of tumor tissue. These receptor sequences come from an adult with diffuse large B cell lymphoma.

This clone has just one count. V and J are TRBV7-2 and TRBJ2-3; a possible D gene is TRBD2 (6 bases). The V end lost 3 bases, the J end lost 6 bases, and 10 bases lay between the germline ends. This CDR3 has 13 residues. Germline loops: CDR1 SGHTA, CDR2 FQGNSA. The CDR3 is CASSFTSMDTQYF. Written as DNA, the CDR3 is TGTGCCAGCAGCTTTACTAGCATGGATACGCAGTATTTT.

V usage is TRBV9 and J usage is TRBJ1-2, with 7 bases aligning to TRBD1. The CDR3 extends over 17 amino acids. Germline V CDR1 and CDR2: SGDLS, YYNGEE. After removal of 3 bases from V and 2 bases from J, the junction contained 13 bases not matched to a gene. CDR3 DNA sequence: TGTGCCAGCAGCGGGCTCGGTCCTACAGGGGAAAACTATGGCTACACCTTC. This sequence encodes CASSGLGPTGENYGYTF.

This clone came up once. V usage is TRBV4-1 and J usage is TRBJ2-7; a possible D gene is TRBD1 (6 bases). V lost 1 base, J lost 1 base, and 11 bases lay in between. CDR3 length: 15 amino acids. From germline, CDR1 is MGHRA and CDR2 YSYEKL. The CDR3 is CASSQGRDNSYEQYF. The DNA of the CDR3 is TGCGCCAGCAGCCAAGGTAGGGACAATTCCTACGAGCAGTACTTC.

This clone was observed once. The chain recombines TRBV27 with TRBJ1-2, with 9 bases that match TRBD1. Germline CDR1 is MNHEY and CDR2 is SMNVEV (reference sequence). CDR3 length: 18 residues. With 6 bases clipped from V and 1 base from J, the junction kept 15 bases outside the gene matches. CDR3 protein: CASSIRGQGTSVNYGYTF. The CDR3 nucleotides read TGTGCCAGCAGCATCCGGGGACAGGGAACATCTGTTAACTATGGCTACACCTTC.

The V and J genes are TRBV7-2 and TRBJ2-7, with 9 bases fitting TRBD2. V trimming: 0 bases; J trimming: 11 bases; junction bases outside the gene matches: 5. The CDR3 covers 13 residues. Germline lookup yields CDR1 SGHTA and CDR2 FQGNSA. DNA for the CDR3: TGTGCCAGCAGCTTAGCGCGGGGGGGAGAGAAGTACTTC. Translating gives CASSLARGGEKYF.

The chain combines TRBV4-3 with TRBJ2-2, with no clear D. The length of the CDR3 is 15 residues. Trimming shortened V by 4 bases and J by 3 bases, and 12 bases separated the two germline ends. Germline V gives CDR1 LGHNA, CDR2 YSLEER. The CDR3 DNA reads as TGCGCCAGCAGCCTCGAACGAGATTACACCGGGGAGCTGTTTTTT. This codes for CASSLERDYTGELFF.

In DNA, the CDR3 is TGTGCCAGCAGTTACTTGGGAGTTGGCACTGAAGCTTTCTTT. Residues: CASSYLGVGTEAFF. V and J are TRBV6-5 and TRBJ1-1, with unresolved D. With 1 base removed from V and 4 bases from J, the gap between germline ends came to 10 bases. Germline loops: CDR1 MNHEY, CDR2 SVGAGI. The CDR3 length is 14 residues.

This clone was observed a single time. The chain recombines TRBV5-4 with TRBJ1-3, with a weak D call TRBD1 (6 bases). V lost 4 bases to trimming and J lost 0 bases, with 11 bases between them. CDR1 is SGHNT, CDR2 YYREEE, per germline (reference sequence). The CDR3 contains 15 residues. This CDR3 is CASSPGQPSGNTIYF. CDR3 DNA: TGTGCCAGCAGCCCCGGACAGCCCTCTGGAAACACCATATATTTT.

The chain carries TRBV4-3 and TRBJ2-1; the D is unclear. The V gene lost 3 bases and the J gene lost 5 bases, with 8 bases spanning the gap. Per germline, CDR1 LGHNA and CDR2 YSLEER. The CDR3 spans 13 residues. Written as DNA, the CDR3 is TGCGCCAGCAGCCATCCCCAGAACAATGAGCAGTTCTTC. It is translated as CASSHPQNNEQFF.

The J gene is TRBJ2-1, the V gene TRBV19, with D tentatively TRBD1 (6 bases). Germline V gives CDR1 LNHDA, CDR2 SQIVND (reference sequence). Trimming left V 5 bases short and J 6 bases short, with 14 bases between. The CDR3 totals 14 residues. The CDR3 region is CASSLSRGSNEQFF. In DNA form, the CDR3 reads TGTGCCAGTAGTCTTTCCAGGGGTTCCAATGAGCAGTTCTTC. Using reference TRBV19 and TRBJ2-1 for the parts outside the CDR3, the full variable domain is DGGITQSPKYLFRKEGQNVTLSCEQNLNHDAMYWYRQDPGQGLRLIYYSQIVNDFQKGDIAEGYSVSREKKESFPLTVTSAQKNPTAFYLCASSLSRGSNEQFFGPGTRLTVL.

In this sample, this clone turned up once. This rearrangement joins TRBV4-3 to TRBJ2-3, with no clear D. CDR1 and CDR2 from the germline V gene are LGHNA and YSLEER. This CDR3 is 17 amino acids long. V lost 0 bases to trimming and J lost 2 bases, with 15 bases between them. The CDR3 region is CASSQDRSPLDTDTQYF. For the CDR3, the DNA is TGCGCCAGCAGCCAAGATCGTAGCCCATTAGACACAGATACGCAGTATTTT.

V is TRBV25-1 and J is TRBJ2-1; possible D gene TRBD2, 5 bases. CDR1 and CDR2 from the germline V gene are MGHDK and SYGVNS. This CDR3 comprises 15 residues. The V end was cut by 4 bases, the J end by 6 bases, with 16 bases between. The DNA of the CDR3 is TGTGCCAGCAGTGGGAGGAGGACGATGGGCAATGAGCAGTTCTTC. Encoded protein: CASSGRRTMGNEQFF.

The genes are TRBV5-1 and TRBJ2-3, with D hard to call. The V end lost 0 bases, the J end lost 4 bases, and 12 bases lay between the germline ends. The CDR3 length is 15 residues. The V gene's germline CDR1 is SGHRS and CDR2 YFSETQ. CDR3 residues: CASSLAGISADTQYF. The CDR3 nucleotides read TGCGCCAGCAGCTTGGCAGGAATCTCGGCAGATACGCAGTATTTT.